The source of this T cell receptor beta chain is a study of blood T cell repertoires in COVID-19. Study-wide background: Collection of acute and convalescent COVID-19 samples took place in the United States, Italy and Spain. Sources were T cells, B-cell-depleted T cells, or PBMCs; the material itself was cDNA or gDNA.

Per the original data handling: Reference gene primer amplification gave estimated nucleated cell counts. Using immunoSEQ multiplex PCR, the repertoire was profiled, and TCRdb retains in-frame clones only, with some absent. The DNA gave D and trimming, while V, J and clone size come from that table. The data contain roughly 91,000 clones, roughly 80% of them singletons. Looked up from germline, CDR1 is SGHVS and CDR2 is FNYEAQ. Trimming shortened V by 5 bases and J by 5 bases, and 21 bases separated the two germline ends. The CDR3 spans 16 residues. This chain joins TRBV7-6 and TRBJ2-5; TRBD2 is a possible D gene (8 bases). The source is a man in his 70s with acute or convalescent COVID-19. Specimen: peripheral blood. The CDR3 nucleotides read TGTGCCAGCAGCACCGACAGGGCGGGGGGCTCCGAGACCCAGTACTTC. It codes for CASSTDRAGGSETQYF.